This TCR beta chain was recovered during a study of blood T cell repertoires in COVID-19. Across the whole study: The origin of the acute and convalescent COVID-19 samples was the United States, Italy and Spain. T cells, B-cell-depleted T cells, or PBMCs supplied cDNA or gDNA.

In the source study's methods: Reference gene primer amplification in the assay estimated nucleated cell counts. Profiling relied on immunoSEQ multiplex PCR, and the TCRdb table lists in-frame clones only, not all of them. V and J calls and clone size are those listed in that table; D and trimming were worked out from the DNA. The sample yields 100,000 to 150,000 clones, 60% to 85% seen once. With 5 bases clipped from V and 6 bases from J, the junction kept 10 bases outside the gene matches. The CDR3 runs 16 residues. CDR1 is MDHEN and CDR2 is SYDVKM in the germline V gene. The TCR comes from a man in his sixties or seventies with acute or convalescent COVID-19. Sequenced sample: peripheral blood. The chain links TRBV28 to TRBJ2-1; 10 bases map to TRBD1. DNA for the CDR3: TGTGCCAGCAGTACCCCCGGGACAGGGGTTTTCAATGAGCAGTTCTTC. Amino acid sequence: CASSTPGTGVFNEQFF.